This passage covers 23 T cell receptor beta chains from one sample sequenced in a study of response to subunit inactivated influenza vaccine (dated by TCRdb to 2016 to 2019). The library was made by RT-PCR. Sequencing was performed on an Illumina HiSeq 2500. TCRdb redid the processing of the public reads, applying fastp at Q25 and MiXCR, and retained in-frame beta chains. All rows with the same CDR3 protein become a single entry with the most common DNA and genes. The sample includes hundreds of thousands of distinct CDR3 sequences, with more than 15% observed a single time. The ten largest clones add up to approximately 10% of the sample. Sequenced here: PBMCs from blood, sampled 11 to 12 days after vaccination. These receptors came from a man aged 45-65 years who received an inactivated influenza vaccine. Donor details come from another sample of the same person, matched by shared clones.

Only a few counts were recorded for this clonotype. V and J are TRBV12-3 or TRBV12-4 and TRBJ1-4; D unresolved. The CDR3 extends over 13 amino acids. The germline V and J ends were trimmed by 4 bases and 8 bases, with 11 bases remaining between them. The CDR3 loop reads CASSSTNGEKLFF. In DNA, the CDR3 is TGTGCCAGCAGTTCCACCAATGGGGAAAAACTGTTTTTT.

This clonotype was recorded many times. The J gene is TRBJ1-1, the V gene TRBV7-2; weak D call: TRBD1 (5 bases). Germline CDR1 reads SGHTA; CDR2 reads FQGNSA. V lost 1 base, J lost 4 bases, and 10 bases lay in between. This CDR3 has 14 amino acids. The CDR3 protein is CASSLVGVGTEAFF. CDR3 DNA: TGTGCCAGCAGCTTAGTAGGGGTTGGCACTGAAGCTTTCTTT.

This clonotype was seen only a few times. The chain recombines TRBV4-1 with TRBJ2-5; TRBD2 matches 10 bases. The CDR3 loop spans 16 amino acids. V shed 4 bases and J 5 bases; nucleotides not matched to a gene: 10. Germline CDR1 is MGHRA and CDR2 is YSYEKL. CDR3 in DNA: TGCGCCAGCAGCCGGGGGGTAGCGGGGGGACGTGAGACCCAGTACTTC. Its translation: CASSRGVAGGRETQYF.

This clonotype turned up a few times. The genes are TRBV6-1 and TRBJ2-6; D not resolved. From germline, CDR1 is MNHNS and CDR2 SASEGT. The V and J ends lost 7 bases and 1 base respectively, with 14 bases between them. The CDR3 runs 16 residues. The CDR3 reads CASTPRALSGANVLTF. Here the CDR3 DNA reads TGTGCCAGCACTCCCCGAGCCCTTTCTGGGGCCAACGTCCTGACTTTC.

The chain carries TRBV4-1 and TRBJ2-5; D remains ambiguous. The CDR3 runs 13 residues. Germline loops: CDR1 MGHRA, CDR2 YSYEKL. V dropped 1 base and J dropped 4 bases, with 7 bases sitting between them. CDR3 residues: CASSQAQTETQYF. The CDR3 DNA sequence: TGCGCCAGCAGCCAAGCCCAGACAGAGACCCAGTACTTC.

This clonotype was found a few times. The genes are TRBV12-3 or TRBV12-4 and TRBJ2-7; D unclear. CDR3 length: 14 residues. Trimming shortened V by 1 base and J by 3 bases, and 10 bases separated the two germline ends. In DNA, the CDR3 is TGTGCCAGCAGTTTAGACTTAGGGTACTACGAGCAGTACTTC. This gives the protein CASSLDLGYYEQYF.

This clonotype was recorded a few times. The gene calls are TRBV28 and TRBJ2-1; 9 bases agree with TRBD2. V trimming: 4 bases; J trimming: 5 bases; junction bases outside the gene matches: 12. The CDR3 length is 17 residues. From germline, CDR1 is MDHEN and CDR2 SYDVKM. The CDR3 DNA is TGTGCCAGCAGTTCCTTAACTCTAGCGGGGATACACAATGAGCAGTTCTTC. It is translated as CASSSLTLAGIHNEQFF.

The table lists this clonotype with many counts. V and J are TRBV15 and TRBJ2-2, with D perhaps TRBD1 (5 bases). The length of the CDR3 is 15 residues. Trimming pared 1 base from V and 7 bases from J, leaving 13 bases between. Germline V gene data show CDR1 as LNHNV and CDR2 as YYDKDF (reference sequence). DNA for the CDR3: TGTGCCACCAGCAGAGCCAGGGCCTTTATCGGGGAGCTGTTTTTT. This translates into CATSRARAFIGELFF.

The table lists this clonotype with a few counts. The chain uses TRBV7-2 and TRBJ2-7, with D maybe TRBD1 (6 bases). Germline V CDR1 and CDR2: SGHTA, FQGNSA. There are 17 residues in the CDR3. The V end was cut by 5 bases, the J end by 0 bases, with 20 bases between. The CDR3 DNA reads TGTGCCAGCAGCCCCGTCGGGACGGGACAAAGCTCCTACGAGCAGTACTTC. Residues: CASSPVGTGQSSYEQYF.

This clonotype was detected only a few times. The V call is TRBV4-3, the J call TRBJ2-1, with 13 positions matching TRBD2. J lost 4 bases, V lost 0 bases, and 6 bases had no gene match. Germline CDR1 LGHNA, CDR2 YSLEER. The CDR3 loop spans 18 amino acids. The CDR3: CASSQEGRTSGGYNEQFF. DNA for the CDR3: TGCGCCAGCAGCCAAGAAGGGCGGACTAGCGGGGGATACAATGAGCAGTTCTTC.

This clonotype appeared a few times. The gene calls are TRBV7-2 and TRBJ2-1, with unresolved D. Germline CDR1 and CDR2: SGHTA and FQGNSA. This CDR3 region has 17 residues. Deletions cut 5 bases from V and 0 bases from J, with 17 bases between. The CDR3, as DNA: TGTGCCAGCAGCCTCCATTCGCGGTCCAGCTCCTACAATGAGCAGTTCTTC. Its translation: CASSLHSRSSSYNEQFF. Drawing the rest from reference TRBV7-2 and TRBJ2-1, the complete variable domain is GAGVSQSPSNKVTEKGKDVELRCDPISGHTALYWYRQSLGQGLEFLIYFQGNSAPDKSGLPSDRFSAERTGGSVSTLTIQRTQQEDSAVYLCASSLHSRSSSYNEQFFGPGTRLTVL.

This clonotype was picked up a small number of times. The gene calls are TRBV11-2 and TRBJ1-2; weak D call: TRBD1 (6 bases). Germline loops: CDR1 SGHAT, CDR2 FQNNGV. The CDR3 spans 15 residues. Trimming stripped 2 bases from V and 3 bases from J, with 13 bases between. CDR3 nucleotides: TGTGCCAGCAGCTTATCAGGGGACTTTTACTATGGCTACACCTTC. As protein: CASSLSGDFYYGYTF.

This clonotype was counted only a few times. The genes are TRBV7-9 and TRBJ2-7; 10 positions match TRBD2. There are 16 residues in the CDR3. Losses at the gene ends were 5 bases for V and 0 bases for J; bases not matched to a gene: 7. Germline assignment: CDR1 SEHNR and CDR2 FQNEAQ (reference sequence). CDR3 protein: CASSRTSGFSSYEQYF. CDR3 coding DNA: TGTGCCAGCAGCCGGACTAGCGGATTTAGCTCCTACGAGCAGTACTTC.

J is TRBJ2-2 and V is TRBV9; D is unresolved. Trimming removed 3 bases at V and 11 bases at J, with 14 bases between. The CDR3 extends over 13 amino acids. Germline V CDR1 and CDR2: SGDLS, YYNGEE. The CDR3 spells CASSGRTEVELFF. In DNA form, the CDR3 reads TGTGCCAGCAGCGGACGGACCGAGGTCGAGCTGTTTTTT. Drawing the rest from reference TRBV9 and TRBJ2-2, the complete variable domain is DSGVTQTPKHLITATGQRVTLRCSPRSGDLSVYWYQQSLDQGLQFLIQYYNGEERAKGNILERFSAQQFPDLHSELNLSSLELGDSALYFCASSGRTEVELFFGEGSRLTVL.

This sequence joins TRBV20-1 and TRBJ2-1; 7 bases are shared with TRBD2. The junction had 10 bases not matched to a gene; V was cut back by 3 bases and J by 5 bases. There are 15 residues in the CDR3. Per germline, CDR1 DFQATT and CDR2 SNEGSKA (reference sequence). The CDR3 DNA is TGCAGTGCTAGGAATGGGGGGGGACGGAACAATGAGCAGTTCTTC. Protein sequence: CSARNGGGRNNEQFF.

The sample holds many counts of this clonotype. The chain joins TRBV15 to TRBJ2-1; tentatively, D is TRBD1 (6 bases). The V and J ends lost 0 bases and 2 bases respectively, with 8 bases between them. The CDR3 runs to 15 residues. Germline lookup yields CDR1 LNHNV and CDR2 YYDKDF (reference sequence). The CDR3 protein is CATSRDRGPYNEQFF. The CDR3 DNA reads as TGTGCCACCAGCAGAGACAGGGGCCCCTACAATGAGCAGTTCTTC.

A few counts support this clonotype. The rearrangement joins TRBV3-1 to TRBJ2-5, with a weak D call TRBD2 (5 bases). Germline loops: CDR1 LGHDT, CDR2 YNNKEL (reference sequence). The CDR3 is 15 amino acids. V dropped 4 bases and J dropped 5 bases, with 17 bases sitting between them. The CDR3 is CASSPARASGETQYF. CDR3 nucleotides: TGTGCCAGCAGCCCCGCGCGGGCATCAGGCGAGACCCAGTACTTC.

This clonotype was seen a few times. The chain carries TRBV5-6 and TRBJ2-2; tentatively, D is TRBD1 or TRBD2 (5 bases each). V shed 4 bases and J shed 4 bases, with 11 bases lying between them. There are 14 residues in the CDR3. Germline V gene lookup returns CDR1 SGHDT and CDR2 YYEEEE. The CDR3 here is CASSLGVTTGELFF. CDR3 sequence (DNA): TGTGCCAGCAGCCTGGGGGTTACCACCGGGGAGCTGTTTTTT.

This clonotype appeared a single time. The genes are TRBV6-2 or TRBV6-3 and TRBJ2-5; no reliable D call. V gave up 5 bases and J gave up 0 bases, with 13 bases separating them. The CDR3 runs to 15 residues. In germline, CDR1 is MNHEY, CDR2 SVGEGT. CDR3 in DNA: TGTGCCAGCAGTGCACTACCTCAATACCAAGAGACCCAGTACTTC. This sequence encodes CASSALPQYQETQYF.

This chain joins TRBV9 and TRBJ2-1; 13 positions agree with TRBD2. Germline lookup yields CDR1 SGDLS and CDR2 YYNGEE. The V and J ends lost 0 bases and 7 bases, in that order; junction bases with no gene match: 4. There are 16 residues in the CDR3. DNA of the CDR3: TGTGCCAGCAGCGTAGGACTAGCGGGAGGAAAGAATGAGCAGTTCTTC. Its protein product is CASSVGLAGGKNEQFF.

The chain couples TRBV4-2 to TRBJ2-1, with TRBD2 matching over 9 bases. J gave up 4 bases and V 4 bases, and 8 bases lay outside the gene matches. The CDR3 extends over 16 amino acids. Per the germline V gene, CDR1 is LGHNA and CDR2 is YNFKEQ. CDR3 nucleotides: TGTGCCAGCAGCCTCGCGGCGGGGGGGTCTTACAATGAGCAGTTCTTC. The encoded protein is CASSLAAGGSYNEQFF.

This clonotype was counted at least ten times. The chain recombines TRBV12-3 or TRBV12-4 with TRBJ2-5, with D maybe TRBD2 (5 bases). Between the trimmed V and J ends, which lost 3 bases and 7 bases, there was a span of 12 bases. The CDR3 has 13 amino acids. The CDR3 sequence is CASSLRELGTQYF. The CDR3, as DNA: TGTGCCAGCAGTTTGAGGGAGCTCGGGACCCAGTACTTC.

This clonotype was counted many times. The chain recombines TRBV7-9 with TRBJ2-1, with D maybe TRBD1 (6 bases). This CDR3 region has 13 residues. Germline loops: CDR1 SEHNR, CDR2 FQNEAQ (reference sequence). Trimming took 0 bases from V and 10 from J, leaving 10 bases between them. This CDR3 is CASSLAQGEEQFF. CDR3 DNA: TGTGCCAGCAGCTTAGCACAGGGTGAGGAGCAGTTCTTC.